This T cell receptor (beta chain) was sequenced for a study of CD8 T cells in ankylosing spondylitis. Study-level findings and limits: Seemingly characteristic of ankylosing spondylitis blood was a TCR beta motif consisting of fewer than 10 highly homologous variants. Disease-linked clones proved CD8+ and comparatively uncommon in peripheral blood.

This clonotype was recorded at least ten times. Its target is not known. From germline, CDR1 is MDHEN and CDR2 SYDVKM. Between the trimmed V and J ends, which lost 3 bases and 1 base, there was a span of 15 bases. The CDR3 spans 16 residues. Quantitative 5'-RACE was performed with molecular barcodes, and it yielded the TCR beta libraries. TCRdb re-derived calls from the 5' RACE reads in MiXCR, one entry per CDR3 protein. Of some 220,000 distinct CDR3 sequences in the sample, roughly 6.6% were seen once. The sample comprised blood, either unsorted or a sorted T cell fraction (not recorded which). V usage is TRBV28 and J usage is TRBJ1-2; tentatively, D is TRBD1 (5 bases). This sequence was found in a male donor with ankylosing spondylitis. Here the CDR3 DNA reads TGTGCCAGCAGTTTTTACGCCAGGGACCTTAACTATGGCTACACCTTC. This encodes CASSFYARDLNYGYTF.